These 16 T cell receptor beta chains share one sample of origin, sequenced in a study of blood T cell repertoires in COVID-19. Assay: immunoSEQ multiplex PCR; the TCRdb copy retains only in-frame clones and omits some. The table has approximately 400,000 clones, roughly 91% seen once; the top ten hold more than 0.95%. The specimen was PBMCs or T cells enriched from blood (not recorded which). The receptors come from a woman aged 18-29 years who had recovered from COVID-19.

The chain has TRBV5-6 and TRBJ1-1, with D possibly TRBD1 on 5 matching bases. Looked up from germline, CDR1 is SGHDT and CDR2 is YYEEEE. V lost 4 bases to trimming and J lost 1 base, with 8 bases between them. This CDR3 comprises 13 residues. CDR3 coding DNA: TGTGCCAGCAGCATTACAGGGAACACTGAAGCTTTCTTT. It encodes CASSITGNTEAFF. Supplemented by reference TRBV5-6 and TRBJ1-1, the full variable domain reads DAGVTQSPTHLIKTRGQQVTLRCSPKSGHDTVSWYQQALGQGPQFIFQYYEEEERQRGNFPDRFSGHQFPNYSSELNVNALLLGDSALYLCASSITGNTEAFFGQGTRLTVV.

J is TRBJ1-1 and V is TRBV30; 7 bases are shared with TRBD1. Germline V gene sequence: CDR1 GTSNPN, CDR2 SVGIG (reference sequence). The CDR3 contains 15 residues. Trimming cost V 3 bases and J 2 bases; bases outside gene matches: 9. The CDR3, as DNA: TGTGCCTGGAGGTTCAGGGACAGAGAAAACACTGAAGCTTTCTTT. As protein: CAWRFRDRENTEAFF.

The chain combines TRBV9 with TRBJ2-3; D is unresolved. V was shortened by 0 bases and J by 3 bases, with 11 bases between the two germline ends. The CDR3 totals 15 residues. Germline-derived CDR1 and CDR2 are SGDLS and YYNGEE. CDR3 sequence: CASSVGPGGTDTQYF. Written as DNA, the CDR3 is TGTGCCAGCAGCGTAGGGCCGGGTGGGACAGATACGCAGTATTTT.

Only one count was recorded for this clone. The V and J genes are TRBV27 and TRBJ1-2, with 11 bases identical to TRBD1. The J segment lost 8 bases and the V segment lost 5 bases, leaving 10 bases of the junction unmatched. The CDR3 consists of 15 residues. Germline V gives CDR1 MNHEY, CDR2 SMNVEV (reference sequence). Here the CDR3 reads CASSARDRGFEGYTF. CDR3 bases: TGTGCCAGCAGTGCCCGGGACAGGGGGTTCGAGGGCTACACCTTC.

The rearrangement uses TRBV19 and TRBJ2-2; 7 bases agree with TRBD1. The V gene's germline CDR1 is LNHDA and CDR2 SQIVND (reference sequence). This CDR3 is 16 amino acids long. V gave up 3 bases and J gave up 4 bases; unmatched junction bases: 8. Written as DNA, the CDR3 is TGTGCCAGTAGTATTACAGGGGCACGGGGCACCGGGGAGCTGTTTTTT. This gives the protein CASSITGARGTGELFF. Full variable domain (outside the CDR3, taken from reference TRBV19 and TRBJ2-2): DGGITQSPKYLFRKEGQNVTLSCEQNLNHDAMYWYRQDPGQGLRLIYYSQIVNDFQKGDIAEGYSVSREKKESFPLTVTSAQKNPTAFYLCASSITGARGTGELFFGEGSRLTVL.

The CDR3 here is CASSYSAESTEAFF. CDR3 sequence (DNA): TGTGCCAGCAGTTACTCGGCGGAGTCTACTGAAGCTTTCTTT. This chain links TRBV6-5 with TRBJ1-1; D remains unclear. Per germline, CDR1 MNHEY and CDR2 SVGAGI. Trimming shortened V by 0 bases and J by 5 bases, and 10 bases separated the two germline ends. The CDR3 has 14 amino acids.

This chain uses TRBV5-4 with TRBJ2-3; 8 positions agree with TRBD2. This CDR3 has 17 residues. V shed 2 bases and J 4 bases; nucleotides not matched to a gene: 12. CDR1 and CDR2 (germline): SGHNT, YYREEE (reference sequence). The CDR3 here is CASSFVGGGPGADTQYF. DNA of the CDR3: TGTGCCAGCAGCTTCGTCGGCGGGGGGCCAGGGGCAGATACGCAGTATTTT.

This chain connects TRBV10-3 to TRBJ2-2; D is ambiguous. The CDR3 totals 14 residues. V was trimmed by 9 bases and J by 4 bases, leaving 15 bases between them. Germline V gene sequence: CDR1 ENHRY, CDR2 SYGVKD. CDR3 residues: CAIFSPRGTGELFF. Written as DNA, the CDR3 is TGTGCCATTTTTAGCCCTCGCGGCACCGGGGAGCTGTTTTTT.

The gene calls are TRBV27 and TRBJ1-4; 7 nucleotides line up with TRBD1. The CDR3 consists of 13 residues. The germline V gene encodes CDR1 MNHEY and CDR2 SMNVEV (reference sequence). J lost 8 bases, V lost 6 bases, and 6 bases had no gene match. The CDR3 nucleotides read TGTGCCAGCAGGTCCACAGGGGTGGAAAAACTGTTTTTT. Translating gives CASRSTGVEKLFF.

This clone was counted a few times. The chain has TRBV5-6 and TRBJ1-2; possible D gene TRBD1, 5 bases. V shed 1 base and J shed 0 bases, with 16 bases lying between them. CDR3 length: 17 residues. In germline, CDR1 is SGHDT, CDR2 YYEEEE. The CDR3 loop is CASSLLGRALANYGYTF. The DNA of the CDR3 is TGTGCCAGCAGCTTGTTGGGCAGGGCTTTAGCTAACTATGGCTACACCTTC.

The chain carries TRBV3-1 (or the pseudogene TRBV3-2) and TRBJ1-4, with TRBD1 matching 11 bases. The CDR3 consists of 15 residues. The V and J ends lost 4 bases and 11 bases, in that order; junction bases with no gene match: 9. CDR1 LGHDT and CDR2 YNNKEL come from the germline V gene (reference sequence). The CDR3 bases are TGTGCCAGCAGCCCTCTGGAAGGACAGGGGGCTAAACTGTTTTTT. Residues: CASSPLEGQGAKLFF.

This clone was counted a single time. The chain combines TRBV5-1 with TRBJ1-5, with a possible D match to TRBD1 (5 bases). Deletions cut 1 base from V and 7 bases from J, with 15 bases between. The CDR3 totals 15 residues. Germline CDR1 is SGHRS and CDR2 is YFSETQ. The CDR3 loop reads CASSLFGQVDQPQHF. CDR3 nucleotide sequence: TGCGCCAGCAGCTTGTTCGGACAAGTCGACCAGCCCCAGCATTTT.

The chain employs TRBV18 and TRBJ1-5; weak D call: TRBD1 (5 bases). CDR1 is KGHSH and CDR2 is LQKENI in the germline V gene. Trimming pared 4 bases from V and 6 bases from J, leaving 16 bases between. The CDR3 is 15 residues long. CDR3 in amino acids: CASSLLGGVPQPQHF. In DNA, the CDR3 is TGTGCCAGCTCACTTCTCGGGGGGGTACCTCAGCCCCAGCATTTT.

The gene calls are TRBV5-4 and TRBJ2-3; 13 bases are shared with TRBD2. This CDR3 comprises 16 residues. CDR1 is SGHNT and CDR2 is YYREEE in the germline V gene (reference sequence). Germline trimming cut 3 bases from V and 5 bases from J; bases unmatched to any gene: 6. CDR3 DNA: TGTGCCAGCAGCTGGGGGACTAGCGGGGTTGTAGATACGCAGTATTTT. Amino acids: CASSWGTSGVVDTQYF. Variable domain in full (rest from reference TRBV5-4 and TRBJ2-3): ETGVTQSPTHLIKTRGQQVTLRCSSQSGHNTVSWYQQALGQGPQFIFQYYREEENGRGNFPPRFSGLQFPNYSSELNVNALELDDSALYLCASSWGTSGVVDTQYFGPGTRLTVL.

The rearrangement uses TRBV5-6 and TRBJ1-1; no clear D gene. Trimming took 0 bases from V and 0 from J, leaving 6 bases between them. Germline-derived CDR1 and CDR2 are SGHDT and YYEEEE. The CDR3 spans 14 residues. CDR3 bases: TGTGCCAGCAGCTTGGGTAGTATGAACACTGAAGCTTTCTTT. Its translation is CASSLGSMNTEAFF.

With respect to this clone: A read error may explain this, as a much larger clone is one base away. The chain links TRBV19 to TRBJ1-5, with D possibly being TRBD1 (5 bases). Per the germline V gene, CDR1 is LNHDA and CDR2 is SQIVND (reference sequence). CDR3 length equals 15 residues. The germline V and J ends were trimmed by 3 bases and 12 bases, with 21 bases remaining between them. CDR3 sequence (DNA): TGTGCCAGTAGTATCACTCGGGGGGACCGGGGGGGCCAGCATTTT. Its translation: CASSITRGDRGGQHF.